These T cell receptor beta chains were read from a single sample in a study of siplizumab effects on memory and regulatory T cells. Method: immunoSEQ multiplex PCR; TCRdb's copy keeps in-frame clones and lacks some. The table includes about 56,000 clones, about 97% detected once. Sequenced input: naive CD8+ T cells sorted from blood. Receptors originate from a human donor in good health. The CDR3 runs from the conserved cysteine through the conserved F or W. D genes are given only for firm matches. Clone sizes are given selectively: once, few, many, or a class where the clone is expanded.

>NA|TRBV28|NA|TRBJ2-7
CASSFTVTYEQYF
TGTGCCAGCAGTTTCACGGTTACCTACGAGCAGTACTTC
>NA|TRBV27|TRBD1|TRBJ2-7
CASRPLGTVYEQYF
TGTGCCAGCAGGCCACTCGGGACAGTTTACGAGCAGTACTTC
>NA|TRBV30|NA|TRBJ1-1
CAWSDLGQHTEAFF
TGTGCCTGGAGTGACCTCGGACAGCACACTGAAGCTTTCTTT
>NA|TRBV29-1|NA|TRBJ1-2
CSVEDNQRASGYTF
TGCAGCGTTGAAGACAATCAAAGGGCTAGTGGCTACACCTTC
>NA|TRBV29-1|TRBD1|TRBJ2-1
CSVDLRDRANNEQFF
TGCAGCGTCGATCTCCGGGACAGAGCAAACAATGAGCAGTTCTTC
>NA|TRBV19|NA|TRBJ2-7
CASSIGTGPYEQYF
TGTGCCAGTAGTATCGGCACCGGCCCCTACGAGCAGTACTTC
>NA|TRBV13|NA|TRBJ2-1
CASSFGSSYNEQFF
TGTGCCAGCAGCTTTGGAAGCTCCTACAATGAGCAGTTCTTC
>NA|TRBV18|NA|TRBJ2-2
CASSGDTGELFF
TGTGCCAGCTCAGGCGACACCGGGGAGCTGTTTTTT
>NA|TRBV12-5|NA|TRBJ2-3
CASGSAGEFRTDTQYF
TGTGCTAGTGGGTCCGCCGGGGAGTTCCGCACAGATACGCAGTATTTT
>NA|TRBV30|TRBD1|TRBJ2-7
CAWSPGDRTPYEQYF
TGTGCCTGGAGTCCCGGGGACAGAACTCCCTACGAGCAGTACTTC
>NA|TRBV5-1|NA|TRBJ1-4
CASSLEPGNEKLFF
TGCGCCAGCAGCTTGGAGCCGGGAAATGAAAAACTGTTTTTT
>NA|TRBV5-4|TRBD2|TRBJ2-1
CASSRRTSVNEQFF
TGTGCCAGCAGCCGCAGGACTAGCGTGAATGAGCAGTTCTTC
>NA|TRBV5-4|NA|TRBJ1-4
CASSFSSEKLFF
TGTGCCAGCAGCTTTTCTAGCGAAAAACTGTTTTTT
>NA|TRBV25-1|NA|TRBJ2-5
CASSEWVGGEEETQYF
TGTGCCAGCAGTGAATGGGTTGGGGGAGAGGAGGAGACCCAGTACTTC
>NA|TRBV9|TRBD2|TRBJ2-3
CASSEDSGRAADTQYF
TGTGCCAGCAGCGAAGATAGCGGGAGGGCTGCAGATACGCAGTATTTT
>NA|TRBV5-1|NA|TRBJ2-2
CASSLQPGELFF
TGCGCCAGCAGCTTGCAGCCCGGGGAGCTGTTTTTT
>NA|TRBV18|NA|TRBJ1-6
CASSPKMDSYNSPLHF
TGTGCCAGCTCACCAAAAATGGACAGCTATAATTCACCCCTCCACTTT
>NA|TRBV7-2|NA|TRBJ1-6
CASSTDNSPLHF
TGTGCCAGCAGCACGGACAATTCACCCCTCCACTTT
>NA|TRBV30|TRBD1|TRBJ2-5
CAWAPGTGEQETQYF
TGTGCCTGGGCGCCCGGGACAGGGGAGCAAGAGACCCAGTACTTC
>NA|TRBV5-1|NA|TRBJ2-1
CASSLGRRGSYNEQFF
TGCGCCAGCAGCTTGGGGCGTCGGGGCTCCTACAATGAGCAGTTCTTC
>NA|TRBV6-5|NA|TRBJ2-7
CASSYSGTEPYEQYF
TGTGCCAGCAGTTACTCTGGGACGGAACCCTACGAGCAGTACTTC
>NA|TRBV7-2|TRBD1|TRBJ2-7
CASSFRDRGSYEQYF
TGTGCCAGCAGCTTTAGGGACAGGGGCTCCTACGAGCAGTACTTC
>once|TRBV27|NA|TRBJ2-7
CASRGKGWPSYEQYF
TGTGCCAGCAGGGGGAAAGGGTGGCCCTCCTACGAGCAGTACTTC
>NA|TRBV27|TRBD2|TRBJ2-1
CASSLLSLAGAGNEQFF
TGTGCCAGCAGTTTATTATCGCTAGCGGGAGCGGGCAATGAGCAGTTCTTC
>NA|TRBV5-1|TRBD1|TRBJ2-7
CASSPPGTGLYYEQYF
TGCGCCAGCAGCCCGCCCGGGACAGGGCTTTATTACGAGCAGTACTTC
>NA|TRBV19|NA|TRBJ2-7
CASSAGRSSYEQYF
TGTGCCAGTAGTGCGGGACGGAGCTCCTACGAGCAGTACTTC
>NA|TRBV9|NA|TRBJ1-2
CASSNYGGYTF
TGTGCCAGCAGCAACTATGGCGGCTACACCTTC
>NA|TRBV5-4|TRBD2|TRBJ2-5
CASSDPGLAEETQYF
TGTGCCAGCAGCGACCCGGGACTAGCGGAAGAGACCCAGTACTTC
>NA|TRBV7-2|TRBD2|TRBJ2-2
CASSVLAGGPRDTGELFF
TGTGCCAGTTCGGTTTTAGCGGGAGGGCCGCGGGACACCGGGGAGCTGTTTTTT
>NA|TRBV27|NA|TRBJ2-3
CASSPTEPSTDTQYF
TGTGCCAGCAGTCCGACAGAACCTAGCACAGATACGCAGTATTTT
>NA|TRBV5-6|NA|TRBJ2-5
CASSGDGETQYF
TGTGCCAGCAGCGGCGACGGGGAGACCCAGTACTTC
>once|TRBV28|TRBD1|TRBJ1-1
CASTGQGILSNTEAFF
TGTGCCAGTACGGGACAGGGGATCTTATCGAACACTGAAGCTTTCTTT
>once|TRBV28|TRBD1|TRBJ2-7
CASSTPGTGSEQYF
TGTGCCAGCAGTACGCCCGGGACAGGGAGCGAGCAGTACTTC
>NA|TRBV6-1|NA|TRBJ2-5
CASSEPEEETQYF
TGTGCCAGCAGTGAACCAGAGGAAGAGACCCAGTACTTC
>NA|TRBV30|NA|TRBJ2-7
CAWTGPSYEQYF
TGTGCCTGGACAGGACCTTCCTACGAGCAGTACTTC
>NA|TRBV5-3|NA|TRBJ2-3
CAQGGGGTRDTQYF
TGTGCCCAGGGGGGAGGAGGTACAAGGGATACGCAGTATTTT
>NA|TRBV6-4|NA|TRBJ1-5
CASSDGNNQPQHF
TGTGCCAGCAGTGACGGCAACAATCAGCCCCAGCATTTT
>NA|TRBV9|TRBD2|TRBJ2-3
CASTGLAGGSTDTQYF
TGTGCCAGCACGGGACTAGCGGGAGGCTCCACAGATACGCAGTATTTT
>NA|TRBV5-6|TRBD1|TRBJ1-1
CASSLVPGGNTEAFF
TGTGCCAGCAGCTTGGTGCCAGGGGGGAACACTGAAGCTTTCTTT
>NA|TRBV7-3|NA|TRBJ2-7
CASSSGDEQYF
TGTGCCAGCAGCTCAGGGGACGAGCAGTACTTC
>NA|TRBV25-1|TRBD2|TRBJ2-5
CASIRTSGREETQYF
TGTGCCAGCATCCGGACTAGCGGGAGGGAAGAGACCCAGTACTTC
>NA|TRBV19|NA|TRBJ2-3
CASSNDRRTTDTQYF
TGTGCCAGTAGTAATGACAGAAGGACCACAGATACGCAGTATTTT